The source of this T cell receptor (beta chain) is a study of blood T cell repertoires in COVID-19. Profiled with immunoSEQ multiplex PCR; TCRdb holds only in-frame clones, not every one. The repertoire holds approximately 310,000 clones, with 87% as singletons. The source material was peripheral blood. This TCR was recovered from a man in his forties or fifties with active or convalescent COVID-19.

The CDR3 nucleotides read TGCGCCAGCAGCCAATATAGCGGGAGTTATTCTGGGGCCAACGTCCTGACTTTC. It encodes CASSQYSGSYSGANVLTF. The chain uses TRBV4-1 and TRBJ2-6; TRBD2 aligns across 9 bases. Per the germline V gene, CDR1 is MGHRA and CDR2 is YSYEKL. This CDR3 contains 18 residues. After removal of 2 bases from V and 1 base from J, the junction contained 6 bases not matched to a gene.